The TCR beta chain described here comes from a study of early T cells in non-severe SARS-CoV-2 infection. Overall study: Sequenced bulk RNA came from whole blood that was unsorted, and chains were unpaired.

Study-wide points: Comparison of clonotypes with VDJdb favored anti-spike CD8 responses while missing private and CD4 specificities.

One entry per CDR3 protein results from TCRdb running MiXCR on the 5' RACE reads. Of roughly 120,000 distinct CDR3 sequences in the sample, 14% to 15% were seen once. This CDR3 is built from 13 residues. Trimming cost V 0 bases and J 8 bases, with 7 bases left between them. Germline values: CDR1 MNHNY, CDR2 SVGAGI (reference sequence). Remarks on this clonotype: Its target is not known.

The J gene is TRBJ2-2, the V gene TRBV6-6; no firm D call. This TCR was recovered from an adult who was a healthcare worker with PCR-confirmed SARS-CoV-2 infection or an uninfected control (not recorded which). The specimen sequenced was whole blood. CDR3 nucleotide sequence: TGTGCCAGCAGTTACTCTGTGGGGGGGGAGCTGTTTTTT. It specifies CASSYSVGGELFF.